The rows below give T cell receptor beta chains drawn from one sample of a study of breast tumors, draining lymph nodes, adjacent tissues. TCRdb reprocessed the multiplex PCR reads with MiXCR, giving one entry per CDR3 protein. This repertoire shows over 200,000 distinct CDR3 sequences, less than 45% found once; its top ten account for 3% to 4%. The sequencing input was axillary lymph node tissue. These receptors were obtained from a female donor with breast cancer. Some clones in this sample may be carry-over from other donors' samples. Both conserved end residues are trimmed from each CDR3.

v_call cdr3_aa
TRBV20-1 SATGRGGGSTEAF
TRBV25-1 ASPQRGLLYNEQF
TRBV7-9 ASSVLALENSEAF
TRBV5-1 ASSLQQGAAGNTIY
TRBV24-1 ATSSTTGNEGYT
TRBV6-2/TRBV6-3 ASSYSGTGIYNEQF
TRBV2 ASSAGQGATREAF
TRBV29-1 SVLGQGAF
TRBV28 ASSPLPTGGGYT
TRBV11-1 ASSLRAGARSYNEQF
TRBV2 ASSEGLAGNQPQH
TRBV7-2 ASTGSGGARNEQY
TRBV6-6 ASSYGRDQPQH
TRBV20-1 SARLTGRANSPLH
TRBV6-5 ASRPPRVGETQY
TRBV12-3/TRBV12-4 ASSSALRDRVREKLF
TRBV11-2 ASSSSGGGGTGELF
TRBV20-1 SARGRGEKLF
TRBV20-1 SAQGPGETQY
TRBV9 ASSVDGSGQF
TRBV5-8 ASSSTTGGKEKLF
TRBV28 ASSVNRDSFYGYT
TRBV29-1 SVDTSSGANVLT
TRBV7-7 ASSVEARIYEQY
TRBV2 ASRLAGTTYEQY
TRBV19 ASSGTGDTQY
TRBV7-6 ASSQGAGGGGTDTQY
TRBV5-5 ASSPPQGTTNEKLF
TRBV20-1 SASTAAWGETQY
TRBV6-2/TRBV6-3 ASSDSGSQY
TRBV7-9 ASSAFGEYHYGYT
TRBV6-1 ASEGQINYGYT
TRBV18 ASSPRGTRVEVTDTQY
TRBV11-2 ASSLAAHTGSYEQY
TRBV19 ASSSREGVNQPQY
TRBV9 ASSPSAYSTNEKLF
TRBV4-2 ASSQAQPGLAGNEQF
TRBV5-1 ASSHLAGGSGETQY
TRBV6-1 ASSEGTGRQETQY
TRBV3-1 ASSQFQGSGELF
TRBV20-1 SARGGSNYGYT
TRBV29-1 SARVASGTGANVLT
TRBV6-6 ASTRETNYGYT
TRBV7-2 ASSLGSRAHNEKLF
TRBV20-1 SASSQESGPASSYEQY
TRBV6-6 ASSYSRFAAVQETQY
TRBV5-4 ASSLLAGGTGELF
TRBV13 ASSATTDTQY
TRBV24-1 ATSDLAAENEQF
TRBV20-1 SAPSALAGAPGETQY
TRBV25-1 ASSEFVGGHDTQY
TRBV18 ASSPRAGRGLNGQY
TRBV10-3 ATAGESSVNTQY
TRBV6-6 ASSYTLEKLF
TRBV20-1 SARDETGSSGNTIY
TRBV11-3 ASSPLAGGSYEQY
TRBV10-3 AISELSRGLTLSPEQF
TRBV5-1 ASSPGLAGDNEQL
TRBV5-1 ASSQGGERVYGYT